This T cell receptor beta chain was documented in a study of blood T cell repertoires in COVID-19. The wider study: Whether acute or convalescent, the COVID-19 samples came from the United States, Italy and Spain.

The CDR3 extends over 15 amino acids. The V and J ends lost 4 bases and 2 bases, in that order; junction bases with no gene match: 3. Looked up from germline, CDR1 is SGHRS and CDR2 is YFSETQ. Using immunoSEQ multiplex PCR, the repertoire was profiled, and TCRdb retains in-frame clones only, with some absent. The profile covers about 410,000 clones, with 75% to 90% appearing a single time and over 1.3% taken by the ten largest. The specimen sequenced was peripheral blood. The rearrangement joins TRBV5-1 to TRBJ1-3; 10 bases are a match to TRBD1. The receptor comes from a woman aged 30 to 39 with active or convalescent COVID-19. The CDR3 loop reads CASSLGTGAGNTIYF. The DNA for the CDR3 is TGCGCCAGCAGCCTCGGGACAGGGGCTGGAAACACCATATATTTT.